The table lists the clone carrying this T cell receptor beta chain with a count of one. In the source study's methods: The authors estimated nucleated cell counts from reference gene primer amplification. The protocol was immunoSEQ multiplex PCR, while the TCRdb copy is restricted to in-frame clones and leaves out a portion. That table is the source of V, J and clone size, and D and trimming were worked out from the DNA. The repertoire holds about 350,000 clones, with approximately 89% as singletons. This record belongs to a study of blood T cell repertoires in COVID-19. Study-wide context: The origin of the acute and convalescent COVID-19 samples was the United States, Italy and Spain. T cells, B-cell-depleted T cells, or PBMCs supplied cDNA or gDNA.

CDR1 MNHNY and CDR2 SVGAGI come from the germline V gene (reference sequence). J lost 9 bases, V lost 5 bases, and 8 bases had no gene match. The CDR3 totals 15 residues. This chain connects TRBV6-6 to TRBJ2-1, with 12 nucleotides matching TRBD2. The sequencing sample was made of peripheral blood. This clonotype originated in a woman aged 60 to 75 with COVID-19, enrolled during active disease. The chain's CDR3 is CASSNRLAGVGEQFF. The CDR3 DNA sequence: TGTGCCAGCAGTAACCGACTAGCGGGGGTTGGTGAGCAGTTCTTC.